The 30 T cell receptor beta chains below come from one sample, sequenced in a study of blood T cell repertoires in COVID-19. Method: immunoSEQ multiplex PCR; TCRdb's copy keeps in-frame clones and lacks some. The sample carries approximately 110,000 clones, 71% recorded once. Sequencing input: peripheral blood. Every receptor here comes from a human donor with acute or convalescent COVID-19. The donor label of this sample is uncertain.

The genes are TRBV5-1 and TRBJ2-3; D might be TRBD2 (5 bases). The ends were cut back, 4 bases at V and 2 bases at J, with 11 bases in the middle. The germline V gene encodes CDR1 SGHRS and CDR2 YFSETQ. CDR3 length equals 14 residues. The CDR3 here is CASSGGGPTDTQYF. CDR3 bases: TGCGCCAGCAGCGGTGGCGGGCCCACAGATACGCAGTATTTT.

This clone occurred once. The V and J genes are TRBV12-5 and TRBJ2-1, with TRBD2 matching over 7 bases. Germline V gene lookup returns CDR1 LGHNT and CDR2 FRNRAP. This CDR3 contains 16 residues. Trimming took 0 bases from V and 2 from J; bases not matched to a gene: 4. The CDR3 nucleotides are TGTGCTAGTGGTTTGGTACGCGGGGGACCCTACAATGAGCAGTTCTTC. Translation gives CASGLVRGGPYNEQFF. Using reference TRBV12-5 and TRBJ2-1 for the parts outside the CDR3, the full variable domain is DARVTQTPRHKVTEMGQEVTMRCQPILGHNTVFWYRQTMMQGLELLAYFRNRAPLDDSGMPKDRFSAEMPDATLATLKIQPSEPRDSAVYFCASGLVRGGPYNEQFFGPGTRLTVL.

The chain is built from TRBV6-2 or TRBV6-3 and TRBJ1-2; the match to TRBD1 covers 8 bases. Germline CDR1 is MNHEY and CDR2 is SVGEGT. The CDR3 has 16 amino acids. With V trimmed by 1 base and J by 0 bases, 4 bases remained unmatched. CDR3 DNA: TGTGCCAGCAGTTACTGGGACAGGAGCGCTAACTATGGCTACACCTTC. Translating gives CASSYWDRSANYGYTF.

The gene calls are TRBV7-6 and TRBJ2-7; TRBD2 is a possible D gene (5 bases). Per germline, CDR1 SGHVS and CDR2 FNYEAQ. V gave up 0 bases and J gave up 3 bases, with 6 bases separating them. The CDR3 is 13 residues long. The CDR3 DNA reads TGTGCCAGCAGCTTAGCCCGGGGCTACGAGCAGTACTTC. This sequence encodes CASSLARGYEQYF.

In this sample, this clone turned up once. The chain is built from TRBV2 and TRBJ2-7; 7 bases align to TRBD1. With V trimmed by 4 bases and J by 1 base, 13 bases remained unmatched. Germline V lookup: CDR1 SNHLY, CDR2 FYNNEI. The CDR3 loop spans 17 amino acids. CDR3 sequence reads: CASSVGRAVGQSYEQYF. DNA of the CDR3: TGTGCCAGCAGTGTGGGCCGGGCAGTGGGACAGTCCTACGAGCAGTACTTC.

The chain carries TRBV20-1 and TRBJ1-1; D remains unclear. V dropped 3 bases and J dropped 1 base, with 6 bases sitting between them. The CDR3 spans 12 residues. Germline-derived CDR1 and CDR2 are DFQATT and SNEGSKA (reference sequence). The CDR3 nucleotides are TGCAGTGCTAGTCGGGGGAACACTGAAGCTTTCTTT. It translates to CSASRGNTEAFF.

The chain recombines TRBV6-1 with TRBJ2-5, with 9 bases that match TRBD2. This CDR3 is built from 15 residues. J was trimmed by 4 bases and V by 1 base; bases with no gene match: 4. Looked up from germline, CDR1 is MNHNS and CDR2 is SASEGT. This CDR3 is CASSEGGGAPETQYF. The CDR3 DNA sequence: TGTGCCAGCAGTGAAGGCGGGGGGGCACCAGAGACCCAGTACTTC.

This CDR3 reads CASSQGLAGEETQYF. CDR3 nucleotide sequence: TGCGCCAGCAGCCAGGGACTAGCGGGGGAAGAGACCCAGTACTTC. The rearrangement joins TRBV5-1 to TRBJ2-5, with 14 bases lining up with TRBD2. CDR3 length equals 15 residues. V lost 4 bases, J lost 3 bases, and 2 bases stayed unmatched. The germline V gene encodes CDR1 SGHRS and CDR2 YFSETQ.

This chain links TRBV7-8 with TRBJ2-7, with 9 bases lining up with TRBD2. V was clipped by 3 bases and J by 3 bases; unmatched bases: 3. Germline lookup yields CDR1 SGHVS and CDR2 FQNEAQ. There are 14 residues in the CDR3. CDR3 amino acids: CASSFQAGGYEQYF. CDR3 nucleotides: TGTGCCAGCAGCTTTCAAGCGGGGGGCTACGAGCAGTACTTC.

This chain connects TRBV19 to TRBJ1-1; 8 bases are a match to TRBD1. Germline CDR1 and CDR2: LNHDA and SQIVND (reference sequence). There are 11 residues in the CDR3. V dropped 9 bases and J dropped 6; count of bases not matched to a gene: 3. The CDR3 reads CASLTGAEAFF. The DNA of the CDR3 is TGTGCCAGCTTGACAGGGGCTGAAGCTTTCTTT.

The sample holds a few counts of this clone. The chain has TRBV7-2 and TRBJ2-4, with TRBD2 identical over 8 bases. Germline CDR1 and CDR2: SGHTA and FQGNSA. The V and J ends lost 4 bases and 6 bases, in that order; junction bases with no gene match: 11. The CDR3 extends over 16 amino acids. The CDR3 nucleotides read TGTGCCAGCAGCTACTACCCGGGACTAGAGGGAAACATTCAGTACTTC. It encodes CASSYYPGLEGNIQYF.

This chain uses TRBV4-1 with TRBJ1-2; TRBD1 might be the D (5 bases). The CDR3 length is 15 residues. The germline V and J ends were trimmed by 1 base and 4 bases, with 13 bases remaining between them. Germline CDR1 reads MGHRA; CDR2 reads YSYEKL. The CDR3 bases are TGCGCCAGCAGCCAAGGGGCAGGGAGGATCTATGGCTACACCTTC. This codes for CASSQGAGRIYGYTF.

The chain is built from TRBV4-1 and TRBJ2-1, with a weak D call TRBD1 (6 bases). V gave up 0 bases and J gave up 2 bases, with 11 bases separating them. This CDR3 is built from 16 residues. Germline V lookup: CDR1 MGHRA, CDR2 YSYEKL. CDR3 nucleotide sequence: TGCGCCAGCAGCCAAGAACAGGGCAGGGCCTACAATGAGCAGTTCTTC. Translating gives CASSQEQGRAYNEQFF.

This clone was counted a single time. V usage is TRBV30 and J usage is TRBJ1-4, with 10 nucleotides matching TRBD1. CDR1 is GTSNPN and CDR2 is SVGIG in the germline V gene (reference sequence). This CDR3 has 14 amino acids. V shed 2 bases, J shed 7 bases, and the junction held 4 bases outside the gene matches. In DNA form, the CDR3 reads TGTGCCTGGAGTCTGACAGGGGGCTCTGAAAAACTGTTTTTT. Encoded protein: CAWSLTGGSEKLFF.

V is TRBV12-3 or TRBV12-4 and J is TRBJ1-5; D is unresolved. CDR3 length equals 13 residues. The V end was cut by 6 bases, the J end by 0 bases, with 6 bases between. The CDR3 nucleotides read TGTGCCAGCAGCTTCCTTAGCAATCAGCCCCAGCATTTT. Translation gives CASSFLSNQPQHF.

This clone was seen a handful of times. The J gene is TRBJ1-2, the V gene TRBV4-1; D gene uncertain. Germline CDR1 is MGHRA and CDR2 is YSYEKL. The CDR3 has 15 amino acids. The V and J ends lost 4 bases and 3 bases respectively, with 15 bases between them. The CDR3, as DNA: TGCGCCAGCAGCCTCCAGATCCGGGGAGACTATGGCTACACCTTC. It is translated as CASSLQIRGDYGYTF.

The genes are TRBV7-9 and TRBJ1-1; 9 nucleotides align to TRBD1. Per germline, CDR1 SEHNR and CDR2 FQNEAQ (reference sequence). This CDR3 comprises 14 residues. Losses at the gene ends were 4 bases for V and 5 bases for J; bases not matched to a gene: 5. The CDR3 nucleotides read TGTGCCAGCAGCTCTGGACAGGGGTGGACTGAAGCTTTCTTT. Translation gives CASSSGQGWTEAFF.

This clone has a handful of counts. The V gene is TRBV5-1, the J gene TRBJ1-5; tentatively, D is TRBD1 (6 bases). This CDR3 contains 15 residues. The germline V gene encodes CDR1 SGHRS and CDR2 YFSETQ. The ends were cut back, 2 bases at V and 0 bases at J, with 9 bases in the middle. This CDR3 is CASSLTGYSNQPQHF. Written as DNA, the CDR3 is TGCGCCAGCAGCTTAACAGGGTATAGCAATCAGCCCCAGCATTTT.

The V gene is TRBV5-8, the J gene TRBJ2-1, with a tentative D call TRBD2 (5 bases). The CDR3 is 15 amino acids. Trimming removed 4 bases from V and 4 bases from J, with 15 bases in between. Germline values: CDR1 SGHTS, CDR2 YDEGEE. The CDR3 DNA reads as TGTGCCAGCAGCCCCTCAGGCCCGGGGTACAATGAGCAGTTCTTC. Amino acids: CASSPSGPGYNEQFF.

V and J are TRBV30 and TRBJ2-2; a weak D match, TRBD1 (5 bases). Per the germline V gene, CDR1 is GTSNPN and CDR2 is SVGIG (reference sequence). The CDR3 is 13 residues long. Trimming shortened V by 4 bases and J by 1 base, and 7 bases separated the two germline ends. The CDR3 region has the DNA TGTGCCTGGACAACAGGGAACACCGGGGAGCTGTTTTTT. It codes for CAWTTGNTGELFF.

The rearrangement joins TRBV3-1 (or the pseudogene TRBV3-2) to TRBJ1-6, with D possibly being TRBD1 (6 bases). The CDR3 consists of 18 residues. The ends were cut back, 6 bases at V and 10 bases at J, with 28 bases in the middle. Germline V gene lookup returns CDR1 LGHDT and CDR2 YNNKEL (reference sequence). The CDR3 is CASSRRVGGQEVESPLHF. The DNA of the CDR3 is TGTGCCAGCAGTCGGAGAGTGGGGGGGCAGGAGGTTGAATCACCCCTCCACTTT.

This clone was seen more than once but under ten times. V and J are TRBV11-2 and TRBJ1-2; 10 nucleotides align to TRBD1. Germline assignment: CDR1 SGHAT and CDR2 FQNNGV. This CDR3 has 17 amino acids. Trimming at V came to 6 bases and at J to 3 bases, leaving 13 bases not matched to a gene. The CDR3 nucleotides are TGTGCCAGCAGGCCGGTGGGGGACAGGGGATTTGACTATGGCTACACCTTC. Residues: CASRPVGDRGFDYGYTF.

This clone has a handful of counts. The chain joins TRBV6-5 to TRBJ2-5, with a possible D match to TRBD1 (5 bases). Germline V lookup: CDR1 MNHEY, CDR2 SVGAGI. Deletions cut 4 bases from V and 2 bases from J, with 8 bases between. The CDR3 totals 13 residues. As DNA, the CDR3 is TGTGCCAGCAGTTGGGCAGGGCAAGAGACCCAGTACTTC. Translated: CASSWAGQETQYF.

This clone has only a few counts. Written as DNA, the CDR3 is TGTGCCAGCAGGCGCTACGACAGTGATACGCAGTATTTT. Its protein is CASRRYDSDTQYF. This rearrangement joins TRBV7-3 to TRBJ2-3; D perhaps matches TRBD1 (5 bases). Germline V gene sequence: CDR1 SGHTA, CDR2 FQGTGA. Trimming took off 6 bases at V and 6 bases at J, with 13 bases between the two ends. CDR3 size: 13 residues.

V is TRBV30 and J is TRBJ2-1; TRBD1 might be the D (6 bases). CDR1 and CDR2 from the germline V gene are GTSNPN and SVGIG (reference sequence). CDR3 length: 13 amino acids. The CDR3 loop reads CAGGRGYYNEQFF. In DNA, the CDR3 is TGTGCTGGGGGCCGGGGTTACTACAATGAGCAGTTCTTC.

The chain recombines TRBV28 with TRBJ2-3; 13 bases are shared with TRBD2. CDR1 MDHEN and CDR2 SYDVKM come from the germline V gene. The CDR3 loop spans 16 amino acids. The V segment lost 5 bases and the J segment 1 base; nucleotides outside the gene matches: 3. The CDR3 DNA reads TGTGCCAGCAGTCCCGGACTAGCGGGGGGCACAGATACGCAGTATTTT. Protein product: CASSPGLAGGTDTQYF.

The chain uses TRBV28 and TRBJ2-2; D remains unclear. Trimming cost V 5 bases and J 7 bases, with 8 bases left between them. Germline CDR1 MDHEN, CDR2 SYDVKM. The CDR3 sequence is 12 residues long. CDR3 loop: CASSLLYGELFF. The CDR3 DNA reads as TGTGCCAGCAGTCTCTTATACGGGGAGCTGTTTTTT. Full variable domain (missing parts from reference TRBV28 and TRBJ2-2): DVKVTQSSRYLVKRTGEKVFLECVQDMDHENMFWYRQDPGLGLRLIYFSYDVKMKEKGDIPEGYSVSREKKERFSLILESASTNQTSMYLCASSLLYGELFFGEGSRLTVL.

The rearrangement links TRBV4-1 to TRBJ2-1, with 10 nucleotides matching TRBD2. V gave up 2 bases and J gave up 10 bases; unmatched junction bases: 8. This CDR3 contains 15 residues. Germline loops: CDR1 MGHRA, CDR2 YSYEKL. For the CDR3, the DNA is TGCGCCAGCAGCCAATGGCTAGCGGGGGTACGGGAGCAGTTCTTC. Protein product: CASSQWLAGVREQFF.

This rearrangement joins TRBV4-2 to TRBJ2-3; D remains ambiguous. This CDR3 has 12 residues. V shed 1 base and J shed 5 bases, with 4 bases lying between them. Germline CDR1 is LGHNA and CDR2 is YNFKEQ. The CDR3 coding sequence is TGTGCCAGCAGCCAAGTTAGAGATACGCAGTATTTT. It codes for CASSQVRDTQYF.

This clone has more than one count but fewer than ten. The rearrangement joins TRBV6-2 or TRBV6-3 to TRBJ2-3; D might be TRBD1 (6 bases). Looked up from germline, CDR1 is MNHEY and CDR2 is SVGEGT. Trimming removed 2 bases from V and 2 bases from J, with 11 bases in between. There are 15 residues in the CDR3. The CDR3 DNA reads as TGTGCCAGCAGTTACCTCAGGGGTAACACAGATACGCAGTATTTT. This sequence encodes CASSYLRGNTDTQYF.